This T cell receptor (beta chain) is drawn from a study of blood T cell repertoires in COVID-19. Study overall: The samples span acute and convalescent COVID-19 from the United States, Italy and Spain. In each case, the material was cDNA or gDNA derived from T cells, B-cell-depleted T cells, or PBMCs.

The authors' processing: Amplification of reference gene primers was used by the study to estimate nucleated cell counts. Clones were sequenced by immunoSEQ multiplex PCR, and TCRdb holds only the in-frame ones, with some missing. The V and J calls and the clone size are those of that table, but D and trimming were determined from the DNA. The table has 180,000 or so clones, more than 85% seen once. This clone occurred a few times. Germline assignment: CDR1 SGHNT and CDR2 YYREEE (reference sequence). The CDR3 runs to 16 residues. V lost 4 bases and J lost 4; bases outside the gene matches: 8. The sequencing input was peripheral blood. The receptor comes from a man aged 18 to 30 with acute or convalescent COVID-19. The V gene is TRBV5-4, the J gene TRBJ2-3, with 11 nucleotides matching TRBD2. In DNA, the CDR3 is TGTGCCAGCAGCCCGTTAGCGGGGGGGCGTGCAGATACGCAGTATTTT. It specifies CASSPLAGGRADTQYF.